A single sample gave rise to the 18 T cell receptor beta chains below, sequenced in a study of T cell clones after liver transplantation. The assay was immunoSEQ multiplex PCR, and TCRdb's table has in-frame clones only and misses some. Of 85,000 to 130,000 clones detected, approximately 78% appear once; the ten largest clones hold about 0.89%. The input for sequencing was CD4+ T cells from blood, taken before liver transplant. These receptors were taken from a human donor who received a liver transplant.

The chain combines TRBV14 with TRBJ1-6; 9 bases line up with TRBD1. CDR1 SGHDN and CDR2 FVKESK come from the germline V gene. CDR3 size: 16 residues. The J segment lost 10 bases and the V segment lost 4 bases, leaving 11 bases of the junction unmatched. Here the CDR3 DNA reads TGTGCCAGCAGCCTCTCCGGGACAGGGCTACGGTCACCCCTCCACTTT. Its protein product is CASSLSGTGLRSPLHF.

The rearrangement links TRBV27 to TRBJ2-7; 11 bases agree with TRBD2. V lost 8 bases, J lost 2 bases, and 8 bases stayed unmatched. This CDR3 spans 15 amino acids. Germline values: CDR1 MNHEY, CDR2 SMNVEV (reference sequence). As DNA, the CDR3 is TGTGCCAGCCGCCCTTTACTAGCGGGGGCCTACGAGCAGTACTTC. Its protein is CASRPLLAGAYEQYF.

V is TRBV9 and J is TRBJ1-2, with 7 bases identical to TRBD1. The germline CDR1 and CDR2 sequences are SGDLS and YYNGEE. The CDR3 is 14 amino acids. V shed 3 bases, J shed 0 bases, and the junction held 2 bases outside the gene matches. In nucleotides, the CDR3 is TGTGCCAGCAGCGCAGGGGGTTCTAACTATGGCTACACCTTC. Its translation: CASSAGGSNYGYTF.

V gene TRBV29-1 combines with J gene TRBJ1-1, with D perhaps matching TRBD1 (5 bases). The CDR3 contains 15 residues. V was shortened by 2 bases and J by 7 bases, with 20 bases between the two germline ends. Looked up from germline, CDR1 is SQVTM and CDR2 is ANQGSEA. CDR3 protein: CSVETAAFGTYEAFF. Here the CDR3 DNA reads TGCAGCGTTGAAACGGCGGCCTTTGGGACTTATGAAGCTTTCTTT.

This clone has a handful of counts. CDR3 sequence: CASSSLRDRASYEQYF. DNA of the CDR3: TGTGCCAGTAGTAGCCTCCGGGACAGGGCGTCCTACGAGCAGTACTTC. This chain uses TRBV19 with TRBJ2-7, with 9 bases that match TRBD1. The J segment lost 1 base and the V segment lost 4 bases, leaving 8 bases of the junction unmatched. Germline values: CDR1 LNHDA, CDR2 SQIVND (reference sequence). CDR3 size: 16 residues. Based on the CDR3 plus reference TRBV19 and TRBJ2-7, the full variable domain is DGGITQSPKYLFRKEGQNVTLSCEQNLNHDAMYWYRQDPGQGLRLIYYSQIVNDFQKGDIAEGYSVSREKKESFPLTVTSAQKNPTAFYLCASSSLRDRASYEQYFGPGTRLTVT.

The chain has TRBV4-2 and TRBJ2-5, with 9 positions matching TRBD2. CDR3 length: 15 amino acids. J gave up 2 bases and V 5 bases, and 6 bases lay outside the gene matches. Looked up from germline, CDR1 is LGHNA and CDR2 is YNFKEQ. The CDR3: CASSTRLAAQETQYF. CDR3 sequence (DNA): TGTGCCAGCAGCACCCGACTAGCGGCTCAAGAGACCCAGTACTTC.

The V and J genes are TRBV5-1 and TRBJ2-1; 14 positions agree with TRBD2. Germline-derived CDR1 and CDR2 are SGHRS and YFSETQ. This CDR3 contains 19 residues. Losses at the gene ends were 3 bases for V and 6 bases for J; bases not matched to a gene: 14. Here the CDR3 reads CASSSGLAGGGALVNEQFF. For the CDR3, the DNA is TGCGCCAGCAGCTCCGGACTAGCGGGGGGCGGGGCTCTCGTCAATGAGCAGTTCTTC.

The chain joins TRBV6-5 to TRBJ1-1, with a tentative D call TRBD1 (6 bases). CDR3 length equals 14 residues. V was clipped by 3 bases and J by 3 bases, with 11 bases between them. CDR1 is MNHEY and CDR2 is SVGAGI in the germline V gene. CDR3 amino acids: CASSYSGGDTEAFF. The CDR3 DNA sequence: TGTGCCAGCAGTTATAGCGGGGGCGACACTGAAGCTTTCTTT.

The sample holds one count of this clone. V usage is TRBV4-1 and J usage is TRBJ1-2; 7 positions agree with TRBD1. V trimming: 3 bases; J trimming: 5 bases; junction bases outside the gene matches: 6. In germline, CDR1 is MGHRA, CDR2 YSYEKL. This CDR3 region has 14 residues. The CDR3 loop is CASSHPRGIYGYTF. CDR3 DNA: TGCGCCAGCAGCCATCCCAGGGGGATTTATGGCTACACCTTC.

This chain connects TRBV6-8 to TRBJ1-1; D call uncertain. The CDR3 covers 12 residues. Germline CDR1 MNHGY, CDR2 SAAAGT. V was cut by 11 bases and J by 2 bases, with 12 bases left in between. The CDR3 DNA follows: TGTGCCGGCCCGACGGGAAACACTGAAGCTTTCTTT. Translating it yields CAGPTGNTEAFF.

The sample holds one count of this clone. The gene calls are TRBV18 and TRBJ2-4, with D unresolved. The CDR3 is made up of 16 amino acids. Trimming took 1 base from V and 1 from J, leaving 11 bases between them. The V gene's germline CDR1 is KGHSH and CDR2 LQKENI. The CDR3 protein is CASSPRVPEAKNIQYF. CDR3 nucleotides: TGTGCCAGCTCACCACGGGTTCCAGAGGCCAAAAACATTCAGTACTTC.

J is TRBJ2-7 and V is TRBV29-1; TRBD1 aligns across 11 bases. The CDR3 sequence is 16 residues long. Trimming removed 6 bases from V and 3 bases from J; junction bases left unmatched: 13. CDR1 SQVTM and CDR2 ANQGSEA come from the germline V gene. CDR3 bases: TGCAGCGTCACTCGCGGACAGGGGGCTAATCTCTACGAGCAGTACTTC. Translated, it gives CSVTRGQGANLYEQYF.

CDR3 sequence: CATIGPLGTATGELFF. The CDR3 nucleotides read TGTGCCACCATAGGGCCCCTAGGGACAGCCACCGGGGAGCTGTTTTTT. The J gene is TRBJ2-2, the V gene TRBV28; 7 nucleotides align to TRBD1. The germline V gene has CDR1 MDHEN and CDR2 SYDVKM. The CDR3 has 16 residues. V shed 10 bases, J shed 4 bases, and the junction held 15 bases outside the gene matches.

The J gene is TRBJ1-1, the V gene TRBV18; a possible D gene is TRBD1 (6 bases). The CDR3 consists of 14 residues. Germline V lookup: CDR1 KGHSH, CDR2 LQKENI. Trimming left V 3 bases short and J 4 bases short, with 12 bases between. CDR3 sequence reads: CASSPGGRGTEAFF. CDR3 sequence (DNA): TGTGCCAGCTCACCCGGGGGCCGGGGCACTGAAGCTTTCTTT.

The chain links TRBV9 to TRBJ1-4, with TRBD1 matching 10 bases. After removal of 4 bases from V and 3 bases from J, the junction contained 15 bases not matched to a gene. CDR1 SGDLS and CDR2 YYNGEE come from the germline V gene. The CDR3 is 19 amino acids. The CDR3 region has the DNA TGTGCCAGCAGCTTTTTCTCGGGACAGGGGAATGAGCCTAATGAAAAACTGTTTTTT. It yields the protein CASSFFSGQGNEPNEKLFF.

This clone came up many times. The chain joins TRBV10-3 to TRBJ2-3; no definite D call. The CDR3 sequence is 11 residues long. Trimming pared 11 bases from V and 1 base from J, leaving 7 bases between. CDR1 ENHRY and CDR2 SYGVKD come from the germline V gene. The CDR3 DNA follows: TGTGCCTCGGGCGGCACAGATACGCAGTATTTT. Encoded protein: CASGGTDTQYF.

This chain links TRBV5-4 with TRBJ1-2, with TRBD1 as a possible D gene (5 bases). The CDR3 is made up of 14 amino acids. Deletions cut 1 base from V and 4 bases from J, with 11 bases between. The germline V gene has CDR1 SGHNT and CDR2 YYREEE (reference sequence). The CDR3 is CASSLTGGVYGYTF. The DNA for the CDR3 is TGTGCCAGCAGCTTGACAGGAGGGGTCTATGGCTACACCTTC.

This chain links TRBV27 with TRBJ2-2; TRBD1 agrees at 8 bases. This CDR3 has 15 residues. The junction had 9 bases not matched to a gene; V was cut back by 8 bases and J by 4 bases. Germline V gene lookup returns CDR1 MNHEY and CDR2 SMNVEV (reference sequence). This CDR3 reads CASGLGQGGTGELFF. CDR3 in DNA: TGTGCCAGCGGCCTAGGACAGGGAGGCACCGGGGAGCTGTTTTTT.